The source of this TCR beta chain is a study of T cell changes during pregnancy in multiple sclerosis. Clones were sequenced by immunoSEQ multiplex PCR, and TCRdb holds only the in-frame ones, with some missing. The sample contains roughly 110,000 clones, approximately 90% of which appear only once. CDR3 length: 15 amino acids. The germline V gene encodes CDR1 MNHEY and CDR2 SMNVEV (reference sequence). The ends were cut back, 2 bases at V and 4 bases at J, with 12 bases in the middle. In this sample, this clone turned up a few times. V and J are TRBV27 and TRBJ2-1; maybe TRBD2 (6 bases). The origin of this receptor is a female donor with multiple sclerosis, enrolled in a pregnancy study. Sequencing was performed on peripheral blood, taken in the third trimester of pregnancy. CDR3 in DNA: TGTGCCAGCAGTTTAAGTCCTAGCGCTTACAATGAGCAGTTCTTC. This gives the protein CASSLSPSAYNEQFF.